This TCR beta chain was recorded in a study of multiple sclerosis patients with progressive multifocal leukoencephalopathy. Study conclusions and caveats: In most PML patients, TRB repertoires appeared less diverse by entropy. Expanded clones at PML onset predated and persisted through natalizumab therapy.

This clone showed up just once. Its antigen is not known. Spiked into each PCR were synthetic inline TR CDR3 controls of all V-J pairings. Clones were sequenced by immunoSEQ multiplex PCR, and TCRdb holds only the in-frame ones, with some missing. This sample has some 30,000 clones, with 89% found just once. The sample's time point: more than 5 months of natalizumab therapy. Samples T1 and T2 were drawn at 6 and 12 months of therapy, respectively. The CDR3 has 15 amino acids. V lost 7 bases, J lost 9 bases, and 8 bases stayed unmatched. The V gene's germline CDR1 is SNHLY and CDR2 FYNNEI. The chain uses TRBV2 and TRBJ1-6, with 11 positions matching TRBD1. This sample comprised PBMCs, obtained from a patient treated with natalizumab. The receptor was derived from a human donor with multiple sclerosis. Here the CDR3 DNA reads TGTGCCAGCACCTCCGGACAGGGGGCGACTTCACCCCTCCACTTT. As protein: CASTSGQGATSPLHF.